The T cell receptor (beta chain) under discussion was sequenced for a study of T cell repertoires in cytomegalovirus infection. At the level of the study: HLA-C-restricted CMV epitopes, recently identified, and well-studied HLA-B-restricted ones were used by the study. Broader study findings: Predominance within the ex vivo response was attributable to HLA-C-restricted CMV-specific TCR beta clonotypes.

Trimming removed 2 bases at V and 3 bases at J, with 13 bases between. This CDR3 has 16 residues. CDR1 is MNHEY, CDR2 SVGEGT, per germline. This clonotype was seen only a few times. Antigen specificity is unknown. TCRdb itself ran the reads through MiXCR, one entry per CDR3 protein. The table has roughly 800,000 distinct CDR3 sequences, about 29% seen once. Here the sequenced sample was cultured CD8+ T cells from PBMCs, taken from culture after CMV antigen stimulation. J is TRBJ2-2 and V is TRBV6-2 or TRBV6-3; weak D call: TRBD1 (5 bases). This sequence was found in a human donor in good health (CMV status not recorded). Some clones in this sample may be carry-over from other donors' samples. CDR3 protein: CASSYVGHEDTGELFF. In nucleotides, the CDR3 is TGTGCCAGCAGTTACGTTGGACACGAGGACACCGGGGAGCTGTTTTTT.